The sequence of this T cell receptor (beta chain) was determined in a study of blood T cell repertoires in COVID-19. Study background: Sites across the United States, Italy and Spain contributed samples from acute and convalescent COVID-19. Sample material is recorded as cDNA or gDNA derived from T cells, B-cell-depleted T cells, or PBMCs.

The CDR3 has 13 residues. The V segment lost 3 bases and the J segment 13 bases; nucleotides outside the gene matches: 10. Germline V CDR1 and CDR2: MNHEY, SMNVEV (reference sequence). In the source study's methods: Amplified reference gene primers provided the basis for estimating nucleated cell counts. Here immunoSEQ multiplex PCR was the method, and the copy in TCRdb shows in-frame clones only, minus some. That table is the source of V, J and clone size, and D and trimming were worked out from the DNA. The sample records 200,000 or so clones, over 80% being singletons. This chain links TRBV27 with TRBJ1-2, with TRBD1 matching over 8 bases. Sample: peripheral blood. The receptor's source is a human donor in a cohort sampled during active COVID-19. As DNA, the CDR3 is TGTGCCAGCAGTTTCCGCGGACAGGGTGGACCCACCTTC. Translated, it gives CASSFRGQGGPTF.